This T cell receptor (beta chain) appears in the sequencing data of a study of identifying expanded T cells in peripheral blood. The protocol was immunoSEQ multiplex PCR, while the TCRdb copy is restricted to in-frame clones and leaves out a portion. The sample shows some 97,000 clones, over 75% of them seen only once. As for this clone: Antigen unknown.

This CDR3 spans 14 amino acids. The V end lost 2 bases, the J end lost 4 bases, and 12 bases lay between the germline ends. CDR1 SGHRS and CDR2 YFSETQ come from the germline V gene. Collection occurred without any documented infections or immune events in donors. Findings and caveats of the study: Differentially abundant clones: roughly 1.2 between replicates, about 15 at about two weeks, less than 25 at four. Across healthy donors, higher total template counts meant significantly greater roughly two-week count variance.

The origin of this receptor is a person aged 18-70 years in good health. The sequenced sample was blood. The chain is built from TRBV5-1 and TRBJ2-5, with D perhaps matching TRBD2 (5 bases). DNA for the CDR3: TGCGCCAGCAGCTTTTTAGCTGGGAGAGAGACCCAGTACTTC. This sequence encodes CASSFLAGRETQYF.